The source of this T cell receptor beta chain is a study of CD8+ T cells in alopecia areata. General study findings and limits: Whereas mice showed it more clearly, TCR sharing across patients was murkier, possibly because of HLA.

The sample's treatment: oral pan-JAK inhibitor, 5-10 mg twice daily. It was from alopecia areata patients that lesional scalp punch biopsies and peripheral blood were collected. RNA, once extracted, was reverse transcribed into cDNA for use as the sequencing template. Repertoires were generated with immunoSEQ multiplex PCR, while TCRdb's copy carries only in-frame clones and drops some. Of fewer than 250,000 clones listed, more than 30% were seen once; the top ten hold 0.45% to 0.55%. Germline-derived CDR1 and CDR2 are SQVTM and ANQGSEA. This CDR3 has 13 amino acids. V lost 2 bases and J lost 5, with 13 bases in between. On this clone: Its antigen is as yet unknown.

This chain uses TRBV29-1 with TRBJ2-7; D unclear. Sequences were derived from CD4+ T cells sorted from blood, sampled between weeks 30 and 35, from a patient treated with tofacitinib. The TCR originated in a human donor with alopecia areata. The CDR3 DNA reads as TGCAGCGTTGAACGAGACACGGGCCACGAGCAGTACTTC. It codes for CSVERDTGHEQYF.